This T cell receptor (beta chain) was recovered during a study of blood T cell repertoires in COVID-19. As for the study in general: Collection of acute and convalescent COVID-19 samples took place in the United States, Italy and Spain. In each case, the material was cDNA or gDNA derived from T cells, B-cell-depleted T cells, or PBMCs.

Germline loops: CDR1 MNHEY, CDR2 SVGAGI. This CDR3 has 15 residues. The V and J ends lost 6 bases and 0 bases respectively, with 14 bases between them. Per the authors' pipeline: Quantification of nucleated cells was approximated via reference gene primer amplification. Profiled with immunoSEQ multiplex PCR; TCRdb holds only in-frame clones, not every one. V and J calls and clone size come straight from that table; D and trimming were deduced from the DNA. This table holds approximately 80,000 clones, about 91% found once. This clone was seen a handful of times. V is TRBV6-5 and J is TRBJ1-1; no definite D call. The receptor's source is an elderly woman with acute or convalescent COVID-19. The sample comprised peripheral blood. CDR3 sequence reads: CASSLDRNMNTEAFF. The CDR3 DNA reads TGTGCCAGCAGCCTTGATCGAAACATGAACACTGAAGCTTTCTTT.